This T cell receptor (beta chain) is from a study of PD-L1 blockade in urothelial cancer. Study-wide context: Anywhere from 0 to 3 prior chemotherapy regimens had been received by patients. Treatment start was followed by blood analysis at 3 weeks (second dose) and again at 6 weeks.

Documented time point: pretreatment peripheral blood. Patients' cancers were locally advanced or metastatic urothelial carcinomas. A total of 1 to 8 samples per patient were collected pretreatment and on-treatment. This clone was observed once. Trimming shortened V by 4 bases and J by 0 bases, and 8 bases separated the two germline ends. Looked up from germline, CDR1 is SGDLS and CDR2 is YYNGEE. The CDR3 runs 13 residues. The data were produced by immunoSEQ multiplex PCR, yet TCRdb's version contains in-frame clones alone and is incomplete. The sample holds around 50,000 clones, around 84% seen once. The chain carries TRBV9 and TRBJ2-7; the D gene is possibly TRBD2 (5 bases). The source is a man between 50 and 59 years old with urothelial cancer. Sequences were derived from PBMCs, sampled around atezolizumab (anti-PD-L1) treatment. The CDR3 DNA is TGTGCCAGCAGCTCAACTAGCTCCTACGAGCAGTACTTC. Translating gives CASSSTSSYEQYF.